Listed here is a single T cell receptor (beta chain). Its antigen is unidentified. Trimming stripped 3 bases from V and 0 bases from J, with 11 bases between. The CDR3 length is 16 residues. CDR1 is SGHVS and CDR2 is FQNEAQ in the germline V gene. This sample was included in a study of T cell responses to AZD1222 COVID-19 vaccine. Study findings and constraints: Donors were mostly white British, more females; clonal diversity possibly underestimated. Reportedly, nearly half of unique spike TCRs recognized epitopes outside B.1.351/B.1.1.7 mutations. Spike was spanned by vaccine-associated CD4 TCRs, with dominance at 160-218 and 743-854.

The table came from immunoSEQ multiplex PCR; TCRdb's copy has only in-frame clones and leaves some out. Of 130,000 to 150,000 clones in the sample, roughly 90% were seen once. The sequenced sample was peripheral blood, obtained 28 days after the second dose of the MenACWY control vaccine. The chain carries TRBV7-8 and TRBJ2-2; the D gene is possibly TRBD2 (6 bases). This sequence was found in an adult who received the MenACWY meningococcal vaccine as a control. CDR3: CASSLETGANTGELFF. In DNA form, the CDR3 reads TGTGCCAGCAGCTTGGAAACGGGGGCGAACACCGGGGAGCTGTTTTTT.